The 8 T cell receptor beta chains reported below all come from one sample, sequenced in a study of blood T cell repertoires in COVID-19. Assay used: immunoSEQ multiplex PCR; TCRdb lists only in-frame clones, some missing. Among 150,000 to 200,000 clones, 70% to 80% were seen once, and the ten largest hold approximately 5.9%. Sequenced input: peripheral blood. The receptor set was obtained from a woman aged 35 to 49 with COVID-19, enrolled during active disease.

This sequence joins TRBV2 and TRBJ2-5; TRBD2 matches 7 bases. From germline, CDR1 is SNHLY and CDR2 FYNNEI. V gave up 7 bases and J gave up 2 bases; unmatched junction bases: 10. CDR3 size: 15 residues. The CDR3 DNA reads TGTGCCAGCATTATGATACCGGGACTACAAGAGACCCAGTACTTC. Amino acid sequence: CASIMIPGLQETQYF.

Note on this clone: Different DNA sequences within this sample yield the same CDR3. The chain recombines TRBV5-1 with TRBJ2-1, with 9 bases identical to TRBD2. Losses at the gene ends were 0 bases for V and 3 bases for J; bases not matched to a gene: 1. Germline CDR1 and CDR2: SGHRS and YFSETQ. The CDR3 loop spans 15 amino acids. The CDR3, as DNA: TGCGCCAGCAGCTTGGGACTAGCGGACTACAATGAGCAGTTCTTC. Residues: CASSLGLADYNEQFF.

The genes are TRBV9 and TRBJ2-7; 8 nucleotides agree with TRBD1. The CDR3 is 16 amino acids. Germline V CDR1 and CDR2: SGDLS, YYNGEE. The ends lost 0 bases at V and 5 bases at J; junction bases unmatched: 10. The CDR3 sequence is CASSVAGGDSGHEQYF. In DNA form, the CDR3 reads TGTGCCAGCAGCGTAGCAGGGGGCGACTCGGGCCACGAGCAGTACTTC.

The CDR3 DNA reads TGTGCCAGCAGCCCTCTCGACAGTAACTATGGCTACACCTTC. Amino acid sequence: CASSPLDSNYGYTF. The rearrangement uses TRBV7-2 and TRBJ1-2; D is possibly TRBD1 (5 bases). The length of the CDR3 is 14 residues. Trimming took 5 bases from V and 1 from J, leaving 11 bases between them. Germline lookup yields CDR1 SGHTA and CDR2 FQGNSA.

The rearrangement joins TRBV27 to TRBJ2-5; 11 bases match TRBD2. The germline V gene has CDR1 MNHEY and CDR2 SMNVEV (reference sequence). The CDR3 sequence is 17 residues long. The ends lost 4 bases at V and 7 bases at J; junction bases unmatched: 14. The DNA for the CDR3 is TGTGCCAGCAGTTCAGCGACTAGCGGGATTTATGGGGGGACCCAGTACTTC. Its translation: CASSSATSGIYGGTQYF.

CDR3 DNA sequence: TGTGCCTGGAGTATCCGCAGGGTAACTCAGCCCCAGCATTTT. The encoded protein is CAWSIRRVTQPQHF. The V and J genes are TRBV30 and TRBJ1-5, with D perhaps matching TRBD1 (5 bases). The V gene lost 2 bases and the J gene lost 6 bases, with 14 bases spanning the gap. The CDR3 totals 14 residues. Per germline, CDR1 GTSNPN and CDR2 SVGIG (reference sequence).

J is TRBJ2-5 and V is TRBV9; 9 positions match TRBD1. This CDR3 has 16 amino acids. V shed 0 bases and J 4 bases; nucleotides not matched to a gene: 7. Germline V gene data show CDR1 as SGDLS and CDR2 as YYNGEE. The CDR3 region is CASSVDFGQGRETQYF. Here the CDR3 DNA reads TGTGCCAGCAGCGTAGACTTCGGACAGGGGCGAGAGACCCAGTACTTC.

V usage is TRBV10-1 and J usage is TRBJ2-5; 10 bases agree with TRBD1. V dropped 3 bases and J dropped 3; count of bases not matched to a gene: 4. Germline CDR1 is WNHNN and CDR2 is SYGVQD (reference sequence). The CDR3 has 15 residues. CDR3 bases: TGCGCCAGCAGTGACCCGACAGGGGGCGAAGAGACCCAGTACTTC. This gives the protein CASSDPTGGEETQYF.